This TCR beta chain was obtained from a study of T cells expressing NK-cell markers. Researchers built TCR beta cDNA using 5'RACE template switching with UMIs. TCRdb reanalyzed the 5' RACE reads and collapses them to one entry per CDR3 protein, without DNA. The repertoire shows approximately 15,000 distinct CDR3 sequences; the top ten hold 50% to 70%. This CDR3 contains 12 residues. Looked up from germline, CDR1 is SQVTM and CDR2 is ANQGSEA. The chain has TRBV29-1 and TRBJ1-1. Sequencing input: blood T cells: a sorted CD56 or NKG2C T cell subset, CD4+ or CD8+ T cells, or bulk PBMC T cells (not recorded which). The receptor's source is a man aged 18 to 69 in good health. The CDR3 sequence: CSVGAQGTEAFF.